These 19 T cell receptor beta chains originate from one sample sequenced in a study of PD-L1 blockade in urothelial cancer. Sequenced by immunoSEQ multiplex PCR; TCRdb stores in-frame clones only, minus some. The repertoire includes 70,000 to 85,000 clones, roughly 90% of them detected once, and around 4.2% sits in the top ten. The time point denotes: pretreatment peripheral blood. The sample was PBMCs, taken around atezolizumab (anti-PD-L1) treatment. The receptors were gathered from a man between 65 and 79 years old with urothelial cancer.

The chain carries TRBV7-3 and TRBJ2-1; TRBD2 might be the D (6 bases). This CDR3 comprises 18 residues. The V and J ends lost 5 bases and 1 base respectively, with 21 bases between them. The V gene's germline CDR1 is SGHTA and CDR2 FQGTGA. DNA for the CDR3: TGTGCCAGCAGCCCAACCAATTCCGCCGGGGGATCCTACAATGAGCAGTTCTTC. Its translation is CASSPTNSAGGSYNEQFF.

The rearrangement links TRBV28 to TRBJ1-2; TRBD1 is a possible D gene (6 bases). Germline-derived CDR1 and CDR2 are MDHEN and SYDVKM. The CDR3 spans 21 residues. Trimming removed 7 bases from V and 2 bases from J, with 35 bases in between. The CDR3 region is CASKISLVGRTAAGGNYGYTF. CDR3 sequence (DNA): TGTGCCAGCAAGATTTCATTGGTCGGACGGACGGCAGCGGGGGGCAACTATGGCTACACCTTC.

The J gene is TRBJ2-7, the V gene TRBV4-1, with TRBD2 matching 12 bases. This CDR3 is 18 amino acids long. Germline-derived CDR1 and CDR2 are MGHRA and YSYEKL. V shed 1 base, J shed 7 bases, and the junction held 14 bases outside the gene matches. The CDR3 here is CASSQVGAASGRAGEQYF. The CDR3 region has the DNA TGCGCCAGCAGCCAAGTCGGGGCCGCTAGCGGGAGGGCAGGAGAGCAGTACTTC.

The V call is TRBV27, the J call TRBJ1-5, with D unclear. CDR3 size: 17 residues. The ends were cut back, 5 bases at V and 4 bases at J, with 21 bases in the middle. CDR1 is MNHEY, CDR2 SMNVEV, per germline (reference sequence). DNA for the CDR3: TGTGCCAGCAGTATAGCGCGCGTGGCACGGGATAATCAGCCCCAGCATTTT. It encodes CASSIARVARDNQPQHF.

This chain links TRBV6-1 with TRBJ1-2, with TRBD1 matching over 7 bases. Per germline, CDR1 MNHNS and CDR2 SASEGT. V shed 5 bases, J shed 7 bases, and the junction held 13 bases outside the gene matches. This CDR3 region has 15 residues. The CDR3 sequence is CASSLSGTAQVGYTF. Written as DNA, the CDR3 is TGTGCCAGCAGTTTATCCGGGACAGCCCAGGTTGGCTACACCTTC.

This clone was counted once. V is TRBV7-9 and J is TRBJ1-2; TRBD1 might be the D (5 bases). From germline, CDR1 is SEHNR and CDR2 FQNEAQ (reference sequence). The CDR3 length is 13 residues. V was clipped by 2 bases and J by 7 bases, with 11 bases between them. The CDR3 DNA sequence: TGTGCCAGCAGCTTAAATGGGGGGACTGGCTACACCTTC. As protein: CASSLNGGTGYTF.

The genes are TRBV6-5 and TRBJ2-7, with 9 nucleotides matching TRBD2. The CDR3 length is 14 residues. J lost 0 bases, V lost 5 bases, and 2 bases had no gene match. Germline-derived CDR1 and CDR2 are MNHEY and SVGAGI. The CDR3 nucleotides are TGTGCCAGCAGTCAGACTAGCGGCTCCTACGAGCAGTACTTC. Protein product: CASSQTSGSYEQYF.

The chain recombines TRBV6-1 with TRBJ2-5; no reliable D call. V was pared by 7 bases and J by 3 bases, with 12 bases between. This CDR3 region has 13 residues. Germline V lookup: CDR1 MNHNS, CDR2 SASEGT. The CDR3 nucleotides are TGTGCCAGCACCTGGGCCCCTGAAGAGACCCAGTACTTC. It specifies CASTWAPEETQYF.

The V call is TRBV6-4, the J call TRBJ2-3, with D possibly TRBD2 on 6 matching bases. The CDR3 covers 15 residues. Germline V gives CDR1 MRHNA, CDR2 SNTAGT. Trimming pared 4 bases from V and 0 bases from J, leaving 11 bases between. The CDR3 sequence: CASSAIGGSTDTQYF. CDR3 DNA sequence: TGTGCCAGCAGTGCCATCGGAGGGAGCACAGATACGCAGTATTTT.

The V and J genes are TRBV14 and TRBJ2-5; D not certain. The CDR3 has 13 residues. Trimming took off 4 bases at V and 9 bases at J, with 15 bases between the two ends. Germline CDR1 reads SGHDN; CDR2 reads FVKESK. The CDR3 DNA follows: TGTGCCAGCAGCCGTGGCACGGTTGAGGCCCAGTACTTC. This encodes CASSRGTVEAQYF.

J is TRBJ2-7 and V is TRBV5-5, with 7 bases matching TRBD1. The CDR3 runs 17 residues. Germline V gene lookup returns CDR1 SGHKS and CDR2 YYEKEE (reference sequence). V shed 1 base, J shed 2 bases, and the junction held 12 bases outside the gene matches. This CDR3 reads CASSLTGVNSLTYEQYF. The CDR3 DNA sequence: TGTGCCAGCAGCTTGACAGGGGTGAATAGTCTTACCTACGAGCAGTACTTC.

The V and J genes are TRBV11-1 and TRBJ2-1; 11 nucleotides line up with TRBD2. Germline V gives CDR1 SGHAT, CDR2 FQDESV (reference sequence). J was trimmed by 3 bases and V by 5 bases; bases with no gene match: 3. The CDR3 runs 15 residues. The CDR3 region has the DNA TGTGCCAGCAGCACCGGACTAGCGGGCTACAATGAGCAGTTCTTC. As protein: CASSTGLAGYNEQFF. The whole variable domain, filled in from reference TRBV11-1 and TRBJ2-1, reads EAEVAQSPRYKITEKSQAVAFWCDPISGHATLYWYRQILGQGPELLVQFQDESVVDDSQLPKDRFSAERLKGVDSTLKIQPAELGDSAMYLCASSTGLAGYNEQFFGPGTRLTVL.

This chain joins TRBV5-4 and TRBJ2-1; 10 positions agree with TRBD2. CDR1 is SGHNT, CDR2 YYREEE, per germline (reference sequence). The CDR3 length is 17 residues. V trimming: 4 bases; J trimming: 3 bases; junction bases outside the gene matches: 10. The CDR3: CASSTPRTSGNYNEQFF. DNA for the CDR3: TGTGCCAGCAGCACTCCGCGGACTAGCGGAAACTACAATGAGCAGTTCTTC.

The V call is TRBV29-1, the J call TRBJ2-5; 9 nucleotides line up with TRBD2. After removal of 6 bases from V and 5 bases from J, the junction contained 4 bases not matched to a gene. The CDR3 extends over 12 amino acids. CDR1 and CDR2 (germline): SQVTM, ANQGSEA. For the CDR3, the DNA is TGCAGCGTCCTTGGGACTAGCGAGACCCAGTACTTC. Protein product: CSVLGTSETQYF.

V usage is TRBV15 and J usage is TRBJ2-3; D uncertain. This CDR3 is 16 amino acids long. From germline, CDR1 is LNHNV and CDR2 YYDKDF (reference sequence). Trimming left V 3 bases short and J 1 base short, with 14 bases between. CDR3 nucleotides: TGTGCCACCAGCAGGGTTTTTCCCACTGGCACAGATACGCAGTATTTT. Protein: CATSRVFPTGTDTQYF.

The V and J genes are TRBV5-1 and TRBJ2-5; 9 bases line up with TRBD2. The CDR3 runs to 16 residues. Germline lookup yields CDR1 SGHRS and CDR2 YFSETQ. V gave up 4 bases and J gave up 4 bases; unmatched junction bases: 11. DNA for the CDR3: TGCGCCAGCAGCCTTGCCTTGGGACTAGCCGGAGAGACCCAGTACTTC. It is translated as CASSLALGLAGETQYF. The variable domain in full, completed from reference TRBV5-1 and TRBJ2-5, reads KAGVTQTPRYLIKTRGQQVTLSCSPISGHRSVSWYQQTPGQGLQFLFEYFSETQRNKGNFPGRFSGRQFSNSRSEMNVSTLELGDSALYLCASSLALGLAGETQYFGPGTRLLVL.

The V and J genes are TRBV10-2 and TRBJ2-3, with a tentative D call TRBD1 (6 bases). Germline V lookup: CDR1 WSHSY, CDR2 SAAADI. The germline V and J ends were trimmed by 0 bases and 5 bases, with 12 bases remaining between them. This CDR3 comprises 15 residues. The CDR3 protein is CASSESQGFGDTQYF. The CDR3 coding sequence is TGCGCCAGCAGTGAGTCGCAGGGGTTTGGAGATACGCAGTATTTT.

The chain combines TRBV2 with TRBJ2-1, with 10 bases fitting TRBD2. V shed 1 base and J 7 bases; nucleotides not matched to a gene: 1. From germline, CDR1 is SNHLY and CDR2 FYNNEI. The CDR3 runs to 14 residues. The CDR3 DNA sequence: TGTGCCAGCAGTGAAGGGACTAGCGGTAATGAGCAGTTCTTC. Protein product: CASSEGTSGNEQFF.

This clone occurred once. The CDR3 loop is CASESGGVGDTQYF. The CDR3 DNA reads TGTGCCAGCGAAAGTGGAGGGGTTGGGGATACGCAGTATTTT. The chain uses TRBV6-1 and TRBJ2-3; a possible D gene is TRBD2 (6 bases). The V gene's germline CDR1 is MNHNS and CDR2 SASEGT. There are 14 residues in the CDR3. V gave up 8 bases and J gave up 6 bases, with 18 bases separating them.